This TCR beta chain was sequenced during a study of CD8 T cells in ankylosing spondylitis. Study-wide results and caveats: Made up of eight highly homologous variants, a TCR beta motif appeared characteristic of ankylosing spondylitis blood. Disease-linked clones proved CD8+ and comparatively uncommon in peripheral blood.

Scientists made TCR beta libraries using quantitative 5'-RACE with molecular barcodes. Each CDR3 protein is one row after TCRdb ran MiXCR on the 5' RACE reads. The repertoire has some 54,000 distinct CDR3 sequences, less than 8.5% of them found once; the top ten carry around 8.5%. There are many counts of this clonotype. Antigen unknown. The CDR3 is 13 residues long. Germline CDR1 is MNHEY and CDR2 is SVGAGI. V shed 5 bases and J shed 4 bases, with 9 bases lying between them. The chain links TRBV6-5 to TRBJ1-5; perhaps TRBD1 as D (6 bases). This clonotype originated in a female donor with ankylosing spondylitis or in good health (not recorded which). Sequences were obtained from blood, either unsorted or a sorted T cell fraction (not recorded which). CDR3 nucleotides: TGTGCCAGCAGTCTCGACAGGAATCAGCCCCAGCATTTT. This translates into CASSLDRNQPQHF.